A selection of T cell receptor beta chains follows, all from one sample in a study of blood T cell repertoires in COVID-19. TCRdb's table, derived via immunoSEQ multiplex PCR, lists solely in-frame clones and lacks some. The table includes roughly 140,000 clones, approximately 80% detected once. The sample was peripheral blood. The source of these receptors is a man in his 70s who had recovered from COVID-19. Both conserved end residues are part of each CDR3. Fields, in order: V gene, clone size, J gene, D gene, CDR3 length, CDR3 protein, CDR3 DNA. The D gene is left open where the match is weak. The size entry is marked missing in some rows and otherwise reads once, few, many or a size class.

TRBV4-2	.	TRBJ1-2	.	16	CASSQDRDTVDYGYTF	TGTGCCAGCAGCCAAGATCGGGACACGGTTGACTATGGCTACACCTTC
TRBV6-2/TRBV6-3	.	TRBJ2-7	.	16	CASSYSFPDSLYEQYF	TGTGCCAGCAGTTACTCTTTCCCAGACTCTCTCTACGAGCAGTACTTC
TRBV27	.	TRBJ1-6	TRBD1	15	CASSLDGTGVSPLHF	TGTGCCAGCAGTTTAGATGGGACAGGGGTTTCACCCCTCCACTTT
TRBV2	.	TRBJ2-3	TRBD1	13	CASHRDRADTQYF	TGTGCCAGCCACCGTGACAGGGCAGATACGCAGTATTTT
TRBV5-1	.	TRBJ2-1	.	11	CASSLRGEQFF	TGCGCCAGCAGCTTGAGAGGTGAGCAGTTCTTC
TRBV5-1	.	TRBJ2-1	.	15	CASSPQVGGANEQFF	TGCGCCAGCAGCCCCCAGGTGGGGGGGGCTAATGAGCAGTTCTTC
TRBV7-2	once	TRBJ2-7	.	14	CASSTPGLTYEQYF	TGTGCCAGCAGTACCCCGGGACTCACCTACGAGCAGTACTTC
TRBV4-1	.	TRBJ1-6	.	14	CASSQTGWNSPLHF	TGCGCCAGCAGCCAAACGGGATGGAATTCACCCCTCCACTTT
TRBV7-9	.	TRBJ1-2	TRBD1	14	CASRSGTGGWKDTF	TGTGCCAGCAGGTCCGGGACAGGGGGCTGGAAGGACACCTTC
TRBV5-1	few	TRBJ2-7	TRBD2	15	CASSPGGISTYEQYF	TGCGCCAGCAGCCCGGGAGGGATTTCAACCTACGAGCAGTACTTC
TRBV7-6	.	TRBJ2-7	.	14	CASSLSPRFDEQYF	TGTGCCAGCAGCTTATCCCCTAGGTTTGACGAGCAGTACTTC
TRBV3-1/TRBV3-2	.	TRBJ2-5	TRBD2	17	CASSQDVGAGGEETQYF	TGTGCCAGCAGCCAAGATGTCGGAGCGGGAGGTGAAGAGACCCAGTACTTC
TRBV30	.	TRBJ2-3	TRBD1	16	CAWSEAGGLLADTQYF	TGTGCCTGGAGTGAAGCAGGGGGTCTCTTGGCAGATACGCAGTATTTT
TRBV19	.	TRBJ1-5	.	14	CASSIDRENQPQHF	TGTGCCAGTAGTATAGATAGGGAGAATCAGCCCCAGCATTTT
TRBV6-2/TRBV6-3	.	TRBJ2-5	TRBD2	16	CASSTGTSGYQETQYF	TGTGCCAGCAGTACGGGGACTAGCGGGTACCAAGAGACCCAGTACTTC
TRBV4-1	.	TRBJ2-1	TRBD2	14	CASSQQGLAYEQFF	TGCGCCAGCAGCCAACAAGGACTAGCTTATGAGCAGTTCTTC
TRBV29-1	.	TRBJ2-1	.	14	CSVKAGLYNNEQFF	TGCAGCGTTAAGGCAGGACTTTATAACAATGAGCAGTTCTTC
TRBV5-1	once	TRBJ2-1	.	12	CASRTVYNEQFF	TGCGCCAGCAGGACTGTCTACAATGAGCAGTTCTTC
TRBV19	.	TRBJ2-3	.	14	CASKDTQGRDTQYF	TGTGCCAGTAAGGATACTCAGGGCAGAGATACGCAGTATTTT
TRBV2	few	TRBJ2-3	TRBD2	14	CASHSGSNTDTQYF	TGTGCCAGCCATAGCGGGAGTAACACAGATACGCAGTATTTT
TRBV10-3	.	TRBJ2-2	.	14	CAISEGKNTGELFF	TGTGCCATCAGTGAGGGCAAGAACACCGGGGAGCTGTTTTTT
TRBV4-1	.	TRBJ2-7	.	15	CASSHGHGPTYEQYF	TGCGCCAGCAGCCATGGACACGGACCGACCTACGAGCAGTACTTC
TRBV4-1	few	TRBJ2-1	.	16	CASSQEIGQGLGEQFF	TGCGCCAGCAGCCAAGAAATCGGGCAGGGCCTCGGTGAGCAGTTCTTC
TRBV30	once	TRBJ2-7	.	12	CAWSRGVYEQYF	TGTGCCTGGAGTAGAGGAGTGTACGAGCAGTACTTC
TRBV18	few	TRBJ2-5	.	13	CASSPKGQETQYF	TGTGCCAGCTCACCAAAGGGGCAAGAGACCCAGTACTTC
TRBV2	.	TRBJ1-2	TRBD1	14	CASRRDRNNYGYTF	TGTGCCAGCAGAAGGGACAGGAATAACTATGGCTACACCTTC
TRBV27	once	TRBJ2-5	.	15	CASSLGGPSPETQYF	TGTGCCAGCAGTTTAGGAGGCCCTAGTCCAGAGACCCAGTACTTC
TRBV7-5	.	TRBJ2-2	.	16	CARSSQLAPNTGELFF	TGTGCCAGAAGCTCCCAACTAGCGCCGAACACCGGGGAGCTGTTTTTT
TRBV12-5	.	TRBJ2-2	.	17	CASGMGLQGVVAGELFF	TGTGCTAGTGGGATGGGATTACAGGGAGTGGTCGCCGGGGAGCTGTTTTTT
TRBV5-6	.	TRBJ2-7	.	13	CASSAGRPYEQYF	TGTGCCAGCAGCGCGGGACGGCCCTACGAGCAGTACTTC
TRBV19	.	TRBJ2-2	TRBD2	15	CASSPDTSVTGELFF	TGTGCCAGTAGTCCCGACACTAGCGTCACCGGGGAGCTGTTTTTT
TRBV5-1	once	TRBJ2-5	TRBD1	15	CASSLGDRDQETQYF	TGCGCCAGCAGCTTGGGGGACAGGGACCAAGAGACCCAGTACTTC
TRBV29-1	.	TRBJ2-5	TRBD2	16	CSVDASGRSRQETQYF	TGCAGCGTTGACGCTAGCGGGAGGTCTCGGCAAGAGACCCAGTACTTC